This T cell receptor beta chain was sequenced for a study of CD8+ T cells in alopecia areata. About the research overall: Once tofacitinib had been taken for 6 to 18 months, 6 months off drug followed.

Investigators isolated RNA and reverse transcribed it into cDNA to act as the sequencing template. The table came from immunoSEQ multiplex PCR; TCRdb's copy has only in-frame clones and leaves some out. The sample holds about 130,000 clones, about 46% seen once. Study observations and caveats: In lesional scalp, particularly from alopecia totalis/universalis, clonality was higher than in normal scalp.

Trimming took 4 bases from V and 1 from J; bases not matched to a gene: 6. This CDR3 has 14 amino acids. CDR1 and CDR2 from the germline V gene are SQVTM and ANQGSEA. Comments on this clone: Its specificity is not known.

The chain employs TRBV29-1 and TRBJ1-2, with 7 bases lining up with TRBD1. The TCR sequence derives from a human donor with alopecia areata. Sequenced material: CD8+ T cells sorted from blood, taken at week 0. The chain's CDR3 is CSVVDSGGNYGYTF. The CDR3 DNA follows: TGCAGCGTTGTCGATTCAGGGGGTAACTATGGCTACACCTTC.